These 21 T cell receptor beta chains originate from one sample sequenced in a study of cytomegalovirus exposure and HLA in healthy donors. The primer mix had 60 Vbeta and 13 Jbeta primers. The protocol was immunoSEQ multiplex PCR, while the TCRdb copy is restricted to in-frame clones and leaves out a portion. Of around 200,000 clones in the sample, almost 85% were seen once. Material for sequencing was PBMCs. All receptors derive from a woman aged 45-65 years in good health and CMV-seronegative.

The chain combines TRBV5-1 with TRBJ1-2; 7 bases align to TRBD1. V shed 3 bases and J 6 bases; nucleotides not matched to a gene: 8. In germline, CDR1 is SGHRS, CDR2 YFSETQ. The CDR3 runs 14 residues. The CDR3 is CASSSVGGGDGYTF. The CDR3 region has the DNA TGCGCCAGCAGCTCAGTAGGGGGCGGGGATGGCTACACCTTC.

This clone has just a few counts. V usage is TRBV2 and J usage is TRBJ1-1, with D unresolved. This CDR3 is built from 12 residues. Deletions cut 7 bases from V and 3 bases from J, with 9 bases between. From germline, CDR1 is SNHLY and CDR2 FYNNEI. DNA for the CDR3: TGTGCCAGCACGGTCAAAGACACTGAAGCTTTCTTT. This codes for CASTVKDTEAFF.

CDR3 sequence (DNA): TGTGCCAGCAGTGTTCTACAGGGGAACTATGGCTACACCTTC. Protein: CASSVLQGNYGYTF. The rearrangement uses TRBV2 and TRBJ1-2; TRBD1 matches 7 bases. CDR1 SNHLY and CDR2 FYNNEI come from the germline V gene. V trimming: 4 bases; J trimming: 2 bases; junction bases outside the gene matches: 4. This CDR3 is built from 14 residues.

With regard to this clone: At the DNA level, this CDR3 is encoded by other sequences in the same sample as well. The chain links TRBV28 to TRBJ1-5; weak D call: TRBD1 (6 bases). The V end lost 4 bases, the J end lost 2 bases, and 12 bases lay between the germline ends. The V gene's germline CDR1 is MDHEN and CDR2 SYDVKM. This CDR3 has 15 residues. CDR3 bases: TGTGCCAGCAGTTCACAGGGTTCTGGCAATCAGCCCCAGCATTTT. Protein: CASSSQGSGNQPQHF.

This clone has a single count. The CDR3 DNA is TGCGCCAGCAGCTTGGCGTGGGGCCTGAACACTGAAGCTTTCTTT. Its protein product is CASSLAWGLNTEAFF. V usage is TRBV5-1 and J usage is TRBJ1-1; D might be TRBD1 (5 bases). This CDR3 has 15 amino acids. Germline assignment: CDR1 SGHRS and CDR2 YFSETQ. The V gene lost 0 bases and the J gene lost 0 bases, with 9 bases spanning the gap.

This rearrangement joins TRBV13 to TRBJ1-1, with D hard to call. Looked up from germline, CDR1 is PRHDT and CDR2 is FYEKMQ (reference sequence). The CDR3 sequence is 15 residues long. V gave up 2 bases and J gave up 3 bases, with 13 bases separating them. CDR3 sequence reads: CASSLRSGIYTEAFF. The CDR3 DNA reads as TGTGCCAGCAGCTTACGTTCCGGTATTTACACTGAAGCTTTCTTT.

V and J are TRBV11-3 and TRBJ2-7, with D possibly TRBD2 on 5 matching bases. This CDR3 region has 16 residues. Germline V gives CDR1 SGHNT, CDR2 YENEEA. Between the trimmed V and J ends, which lost 3 bases and 3 bases, there was a span of 18 bases. The CDR3 coding sequence is TGTGCCAGCAGCTTGGGAGAACCGGGGTCCGGCTACGAGCAGTACTTC. Translation gives CASSLGEPGSGYEQYF.

J is TRBJ2-7 and V is TRBV6-1; 9 bases agree with TRBD1. CDR3 size: 17 residues. CDR1 MNHNS and CDR2 SASEGT come from the germline V gene. Germline trimming cut 2 bases from V and 6 bases from J; bases unmatched to any gene: 14. The CDR3 nucleotides read TGTGCCAGCAGTGAAAAGGGGCCGACAGGGGGTCTGAGCGAGCAGTACTTC. Protein: CASSEKGPTGGLSEQYF.

The V call is TRBV5-5, the J call TRBJ1-2; 7 bases are a match to TRBD1. CDR3 size: 12 residues. CDR1 and CDR2 from the germline V gene are SGHKS and YYEKEE (reference sequence). Trimming cost V 4 bases and J 5 bases; bases outside gene matches: 2. The CDR3 sequence is CASSPTGYGYTF. The CDR3 DNA follows: TGTGCCAGCAGCCCGACAGGGTATGGCTACACCTTC.

V and J are TRBV19 and TRBJ1-5; 7 bases are shared with TRBD1. The germline V gene encodes CDR1 LNHDA and CDR2 SQIVND (reference sequence). The CDR3 sequence is 17 residues long. The J segment lost 3 bases and the V segment lost 5 bases, leaving 13 bases of the junction unmatched. The DNA of the CDR3 is TGTGCCAGTAGTCTTCTACAGGGGAAGGGGAACAATCAGCCCCAGCATTTT. Amino acid sequence: CASSLLQGKGNNQPQHF.

The gene calls are TRBV7-9 and TRBJ1-2; 9 bases agree with TRBD1. After removal of 4 bases from V and 2 bases from J, the junction contained 2 bases not matched to a gene. CDR3 length: 14 amino acids. The germline V gene has CDR1 SEHNR and CDR2 FQNEAQ (reference sequence). The CDR3 spells CASSSGQGNYGYTF. CDR3 DNA sequence: TGTGCCAGCAGCTCCGGACAGGGGAACTATGGCTACACCTTC.

The chain recombines TRBV11-2 with TRBJ2-7, with 8 positions matching TRBD2. The germline CDR1 and CDR2 sequences are SGHAT and FQNNGV. The V gene end was trimmed by 1 base and the J gene end by 1 base; junction bases not matched to a gene: 6. This CDR3 region has 16 residues. The CDR3 nucleotides read TGTGCCAGCAGCTTAGCGCGGACTAGCCTTTCCTACGAGCAGTACTTC. Translation: CASSLARTSLSYEQYF.

V gene TRBV5-4 combines with J gene TRBJ1-1; D may be TRBD1 (5 bases). V lost 4 bases and J lost 1, with 17 bases in between. The CDR3 totals 16 residues. Germline V gene sequence: CDR1 SGHNT, CDR2 YYREEE (reference sequence). The CDR3 DNA follows: TGTGCCAGCAGCGCCCCGCTGGGGACTCAGAACACTGAAGCTTTCTTT. It translates to CASSAPLGTQNTEAFF.

The chain's CDR3 is CASSLGQLNSYEQYF. The CDR3 region has the DNA TGTGCCAGCAGCCTGGGACAGCTCAACTCCTACGAGCAGTACTTC. The chain uses TRBV5-6 and TRBJ2-7; 7 bases match TRBD1. V gave up 4 bases and J gave up 0 bases; unmatched junction bases: 7. Germline V CDR1 and CDR2: SGHDT, YYEEEE. The CDR3 has 15 residues.

V and J are TRBV15 and TRBJ2-5, with D tentatively TRBD1 (6 bases). V lost 3 bases and J 5 bases, leaving 16 bases between the germline ends. Germline V lookup: CDR1 LNHNV, CDR2 YYDKDF (reference sequence). The CDR3 runs to 15 residues. CDR3 in amino acids: CATSRDTGPGETQYF. CDR3 in DNA: TGTGCCACCAGCAGGGATACAGGGCCAGGGGAGACCCAGTACTTC.

This rearrangement joins TRBV6-1 to TRBJ2-7; 7 bases match TRBD1. This CDR3 is 14 amino acids long. Trimming removed 5 bases from V and 3 bases from J; junction bases left unmatched: 7. Germline-derived CDR1 and CDR2 are MNHNS and SASEGT. CDR3 region: CASSPGTDLYEQYF. CDR3 sequence (DNA): TGTGCCAGCAGTCCCGGGACAGATCTCTACGAGCAGTACTTC.

This clone came up a few times. The chain carries TRBV4-3 and TRBJ1-2, with 12 bases identical to TRBD1. CDR1 and CDR2 (germline): LGHNA, YSLEER. V gave up 3 bases and J gave up 6 bases; unmatched junction bases: 8. CDR3 length equals 16 residues. The CDR3 nucleotides are TGCGCCAGCAGCCATGGGGGGACAGGGGGCGGAGATGGCTACACCTTC. Its protein product is CASSHGGTGGGDGYTF.

The chain uses TRBV6-1 and TRBJ1-4; D may be TRBD1 (5 bases). The CDR3 length is 12 residues. V gave up 10 bases and J gave up 8 bases, with 14 bases separating them. The germline CDR1 and CDR2 sequences are MNHNS and SASEGT. CDR3 nucleotide sequence: TGTGCCACAGGGTCAGGGAGGGAAAAACTGTTTTTT. Translation: CATGSGREKLFF.

The chain couples TRBV9 to TRBJ2-7; D gene uncertain. This CDR3 spans 13 amino acids. The V end was cut by 0 bases, the J end by 6 bases, with 10 bases between. In germline, CDR1 is SGDLS, CDR2 YYNGEE. CDR3 in amino acids: CASSVASPGEQYF. CDR3 sequence (DNA): TGTGCCAGCAGCGTAGCCTCGCCGGGCGAGCAGTACTTC.

The chain links TRBV27 to TRBJ1-5, with unresolved D. The length of the CDR3 is 13 residues. Trimming cost V 7 bases and J 8 bases, with 15 bases left between them. Germline values: CDR1 MNHEY, CDR2 SMNVEV (reference sequence). For the CDR3, the DNA is TGTGCCAGCAATGCGGAGGGCCCGGAGCCCCAGCATTTT. Protein product: CASNAEGPEPQHF.

This chain uses TRBV2 with TRBJ1-6, with D hard to call. With 6 bases removed from V and 4 bases from J, the gap between germline ends came to 16 bases. The V gene's germline CDR1 is SNHLY and CDR2 FYNNEI. This CDR3 comprises 16 residues. The CDR3 sequence: CASSPEPGYYNSPLHF. DNA for the CDR3: TGTGCCAGCAGCCCAGAGCCGGGTTATTATAATTCACCCCTCCACTTT.